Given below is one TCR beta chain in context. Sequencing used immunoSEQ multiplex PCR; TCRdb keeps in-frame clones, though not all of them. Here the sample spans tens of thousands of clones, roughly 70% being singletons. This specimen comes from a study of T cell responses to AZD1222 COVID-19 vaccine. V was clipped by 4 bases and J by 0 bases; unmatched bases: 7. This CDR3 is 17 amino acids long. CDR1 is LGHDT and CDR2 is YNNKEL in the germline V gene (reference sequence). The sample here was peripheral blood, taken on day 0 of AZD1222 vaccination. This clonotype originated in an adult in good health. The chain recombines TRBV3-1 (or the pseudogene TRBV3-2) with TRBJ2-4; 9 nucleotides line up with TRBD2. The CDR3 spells CASSLIAGVQAKNIQYF. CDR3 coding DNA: TGTGCCAGCAGCCTGATAGCGGGGGTCCAAGCCAAAAACATTCAGTACTTC.